This T cell receptor (beta chain) was captured by sequencing in a study of shared clonotypes between healthy human individuals. General study points: Around 5% was the fraction of naive CD4 clonotypes found shared across several donors. Although depth was large, rarefaction showed that sequencing of the sorted subsets was incomplete.

Germline V CDR1 and CDR2: MNHNS, SASEGT. The CDR3 is 14 residues long. V lost 7 bases, J lost 5 bases, and 11 bases stayed unmatched. Caucasian adults residing in Nashville, Tennessee made up all the donors. CD45RA-negative memory and CD45RA+ naive subsets were split from the CD4+ cells. For this clone: Its matching antigen is unknown.

Sequencing used immunoSEQ multiplex PCR; TCRdb keeps in-frame clones, though not all of them. The sample yields fewer than 1.8 million clones, 97% to 99% seen once. The V call is TRBV6-1, the J call TRBJ2-7, with TRBD2 matching over 7 bases. The sample consisted of naive CD4+ T cells sorted from blood. Specified subset: CD45RA+ positively selected. The TCR comes from a man aged 25 to 40 in good health. For the CDR3, the DNA is TGTGCCAGCACCAGGGACTATTCCAGGGACGAGCAGTACTTC. It encodes CASTRDYSRDEQYF.